These T cell receptor beta chains were read from a single sample in a study of blood T cell repertoires in COVID-19. Libraries were prepared by immunoSEQ multiplex PCR; TCRdb keeps only in-frame clonotypes and omits some of them. The repertoire holds about 230,000 clones, more than 65% seen once, with approximately 7.9% in the top ten. The material sequenced was peripheral blood. Every receptor here comes from a woman of 80 years or more with acute or convalescent COVID-19. CDR3s include the opening cysteine and the closing phenylalanine or tryptophan. D genes are given only for firm matches. Size values are once, few and many counts, or a class for expanded clones, and some rows have none.

>NA|NA|TRBJ1-2|TRBV9
CASSVDFAGYGYTF
TGTGCCAGCAGCGTAGATTTTGCCGGGTACGGCTACACCTTC
>TRBD1|few|TRBJ1-2|TRBV6-1
CASSQGGTGVDYGYTF
TGTGCCAGCAGTCAAGGCGGGACAGGTGTGGACTATGGCTACACCTTC
>NA|NA|TRBJ2-5|TRBV5-6
CASSFLTQGGETQYF
TGTGCCAGCAGCTTCCTAACCCAGGGTGGGGAGACCCAGTACTTC
>TRBD1|few|TRBJ1-5|TRBV19
CASSRRQGGQPQHF
TGTGCCAGTAGTCGCAGACAGGGCGGTCAGCCCCAGCATTTT
>NA|NA|TRBJ1-2|TRBV19
CASSFGRQGNYGYTF
TGTGCCAGTAGTTTCGGCCGGCAGGGAAACTATGGCTACACCTTC
>NA|NA|TRBJ1-2|TRBV6-1
CASSDSGTFYGYTF
TGTGCCAGCAGTGACAGCGGGACCTTCTATGGCTACACCTTC
>TRBD2|NA|TRBJ2-3|TRBV7-9
CASSSGTSGNTDTQYF
TGTGCCAGCAGTTCCGGGACTAGCGGAAACACAGATACGCAGTATTTT
>TRBD2|NA|TRBJ2-5|TRBV5-1
CASSRRLAETGETQYF
TGCGCCAGCAGCCGAAGACTAGCGGAAACTGGGGAGACCCAGTACTTC
>TRBD2|NA|TRBJ2-4|TRBV3-1/TRBV3-2
CASSLQTSGGPNIQYF
TGTGCCAGCAGCCTACAGACTAGCGGGGGGCCCAACATTCAGTACTTC
>NA|NA|TRBJ2-1|TRBV6-5
CASSPRRADNEQFF
TGTGCCAGCAGCCCCCGGCGGGCGGACAATGAGCAGTTCTTC
>TRBD1|NA|TRBJ1-4|TRBV11-2
CASSSLGDRVNEKLFF
TGTGCCAGCAGCTCCCTCGGGGACAGGGTGAATGAAAAACTGTTTTTT
>NA|NA|TRBJ2-7|TRBV6-5
CASCGLLGYEQYF
TGTGCCAGTTGTGGGCTTTTGGGCTACGAGCAGTACTTC
>NA|NA|TRBJ1-3|TRBV5-1
CASSFGDTNTGNTIYF
TGCGCCAGCAGCTTTGGCGACACCAACACTGGAAACACCATATATTTT
>NA|NA|TRBJ2-1|TRBV5-4
CASSPQRVSSYNEQFF
TGTGCCAGCAGCCCTCAGCGGGTGAGCTCCTACAATGAGCAGTTCTTC
>TRBD1|NA|TRBJ1-4|TRBV5-1
CASSSWTGVAEKLFF
TGCGCCAGCAGCTCCTGGACAGGGGTTGCTGAAAAACTGTTTTTT
>TRBD2|NA|TRBJ2-3|TRBV11-1
CASSLSPSGTQYF
TGTGCCAGCAGCTTATCCCCTAGCGGTACGCAGTATTTT
>TRBD1|NA|TRBJ1-1|TRBV3-1/TRBV3-2
CASSQVRQGRAAEAFF
TGTGCCAGCAGCCAAGTAAGACAGGGAAGGGCCGCTGAAGCTTTCTTT
>TRBD1|NA|TRBJ1-3|TRBV3-1/TRBV3-2
CASSRGTGRTTRDTIYF
TGTGCCAGCAGCCGAGGGACAGGGAGGACCACCCGAGACACCATATATTTT
>TRBD1|NA|TRBJ1-2|TRBV18
CASSLRQGADYGYTF
TGTGCCAGCTCACTTCGACAGGGGGCGGACTATGGCTACACCTTC
>TRBD1|NA|TRBJ2-5|TRBV27
CASSFAGTGKQETQYF
TGTGCCAGCAGTTTCGCCGGGACAGGCAAGCAAGAGACCCAGTACTTC
>TRBD1|NA|TRBJ1-6|TRBV5-4
CASAGTEVSPLHF
TGTGCCAGTGCCGGGACAGAGGTTTCACCCCTCCACTTT
>NA|NA|TRBJ2-5|TRBV18
CASSPVKRIGETQYF
TGTGCCAGCTCACCAGTTAAAAGGATCGGGGAGACCCAGTACTTC
>NA|NA|TRBJ1-1|TRBV5-8
CASSLGLMNTEAFF
TGTGCCAGCAGCTTGGGGCTGATGAACACTGAAGCTTTCTTT
>NA|NA|TRBJ1-1|TRBV3-1/TRBV3-2
CASSQTPWGGNTEAFF
TGTGCCAGCAGCCAAACCCCCTGGGGGGGGAACACTGAAGCTTTCTTT